The rows below give T cell receptor beta chains drawn from one sample of a study of blood T cell repertoires in COVID-19. TCRdb keeps only in-frame clones here, not all; method: immunoSEQ multiplex PCR. The sample records about 220,000 clones, 84% being singletons. Source material: peripheral blood. The receptor set was obtained from a woman aged 55 to 70 with acute or convalescent COVID-19. The CDR3 runs from the conserved cysteine through the conserved F or W. The order of the fields is clone size, J gene, V gene, D gene, CDR3 protein, CDR3 DNA. The D gene is left open where the match is weak. Not every row has a clone size; where given, it reads once, few, many or a size class.

clone_size: -; j_call: TRBJ2-3; v_call: TRBV6-1; d_call: -; cdr3_aa: CASSEAIRGAGDTQYF; cdr3_nt: TGTGCCAGCAGTGAAGCAATCCGGGGGGCAGGAGATACGCAGTATTTT
clone_size: -; j_call: TRBJ1-3; v_call: TRBV18; d_call: -; cdr3_aa: CASSPLRQVDSGNTIYF; cdr3_nt: TGTGCCAGCTCACCACTCCGACAGGTAGACTCTGGAAACACCATATATTTT
clone_size: -; j_call: TRBJ1-1; v_call: TRBV5-1; d_call: -; cdr3_aa: CASSSAQGNTEAFF; cdr3_nt: TGCGCCAGCAGCTCGGCGCAGGGGAACACTGAAGCTTTCTTT
clone_size: -; j_call: TRBJ1-1; v_call: TRBV29-1; d_call: -; cdr3_aa: CSVLSPRDTEAFF; cdr3_nt: TGCAGCGTTTTGTCCCCCCGGGACACTGAAGCTTTCTTT
clone_size: -; j_call: TRBJ1-1; v_call: TRBV5-6; d_call: TRBD1; cdr3_aa: CASSPVGQGGAFF; cdr3_nt: TGTGCCAGCAGCCCCGTGGGACAGGGGGGAGCTTTCTTT
clone_size: -; j_call: TRBJ1-1; v_call: TRBV2; d_call: -; cdr3_aa: CASSEEGRTEAFF; cdr3_nt: TGTGCCAGCAGTGAGGAAGGGAGGACTGAAGCTTTCTTT
clone_size: -; j_call: TRBJ2-1; v_call: TRBV5-1; d_call: TRBD2; cdr3_aa: CASSTGTSLHNEQFF; cdr3_nt: TGCGCCAGCAGTACCGGGACTAGCCTACACAATGAGCAGTTCTTC
clone_size: once; j_call: TRBJ2-5; v_call: TRBV5-6; d_call: TRBD2; cdr3_aa: CASSLKHGGAETQYF; cdr3_nt: TGTGCCAGCAGCTTGAAACACGGGGGGGCAGAGACCCAGTACTTC
clone_size: -; j_call: TRBJ1-2; v_call: TRBV5-1; d_call: TRBD1; cdr3_aa: CASSRGLGQVHYGYTF; cdr3_nt: TGCGCCAGCAGCCGCGGGCTAGGACAGGTGCACTATGGCTACACCTTC
clone_size: many; j_call: TRBJ1-6; v_call: TRBV15; d_call: TRBD1; cdr3_aa: CATSRWSGQGDSPLHF; cdr3_nt: TGTGCCACCAGCAGATGGTCGGGACAGGGTGATTCACCCCTCCACTTT
clone_size: -; j_call: TRBJ1-2; v_call: TRBV21-1; d_call: -; cdr3_aa: CASSKVGGYGYTF; cdr3_nt: TGTGCCAGCAGCAAGGTGGGAGGATATGGCTACACCTTC
clone_size: -; j_call: TRBJ1-1; v_call: TRBV25-1; d_call: -; cdr3_aa: CASSGSRGVPEAFF; cdr3_nt: TGTGCCAGCAGCGGGTCTCGGGGAGTCCCTGAAGCTTTCTTT
clone_size: -; j_call: TRBJ1-3; v_call: TRBV7-9; d_call: TRBD1; cdr3_aa: CASSGDRVHTIYF; cdr3_nt: TGTGCCAGCAGCGGGGACAGGGTCCACACCATATATTTT
clone_size: -; j_call: TRBJ1-1; v_call: TRBV3-1/TRBV3-2; d_call: TRBD1; cdr3_aa: CASAFMTGSNTEAFF; cdr3_nt: TGTGCCAGCGCATTTATGACAGGGTCGAACACTGAAGCTTTCTTT
clone_size: -; j_call: TRBJ1-1; v_call: TRBV19; d_call: TRBD1; cdr3_aa: CASSSGTVPGMNTEAFF; cdr3_nt: TGTGCCAGTAGCTCCGGGACAGTCCCAGGAATGAACACTGAAGCTTTCTTT
clone_size: -; j_call: TRBJ1-4; v_call: TRBV4-1; d_call: -; cdr3_aa: CASSPHPEKLFF; cdr3_nt: TGCGCCAGCAGCCCACATCCCGAAAAACTGTTTTTT
clone_size: -; j_call: TRBJ1-1; v_call: TRBV7-3; d_call: -; cdr3_aa: CASSLDRLTEAFF; cdr3_nt: TGTGCCAGCAGCTTAGACAGACTCACTGAAGCTTTCTTT
clone_size: few; j_call: TRBJ2-7; v_call: TRBV5-1; d_call: -; cdr3_aa: CASSPQGYEQYF; cdr3_nt: TGCGCCAGCAGCCCACAGGGTTACGAGCAGTACTTC
clone_size: -; j_call: TRBJ1-2; v_call: TRBV28; d_call: -; cdr3_aa: CASSLSPGGRYGYTF; cdr3_nt: TGTGCCAGCAGTTTATCCCCGGGCGGGCGCTATGGCTACACCTTC
clone_size: -; j_call: TRBJ1-1; v_call: TRBV30; d_call: -; cdr3_aa: CAWSRLISPETEAFF; cdr3_nt: TGTGCCTGGAGCCGCTTGATCTCCCCGGAGACTGAAGCTTTCTTT
clone_size: -; j_call: TRBJ1-2; v_call: TRBV6-5; d_call: -; cdr3_aa: CASSYAGPGGGYTF; cdr3_nt: TGTGCCAGCAGTTACGCGGGCCCCGGGGGAGGCTACACCTTC
clone_size: -; j_call: TRBJ1-1; v_call: TRBV5-1; d_call: -; cdr3_aa: CASSLAGVLGTEAFF; cdr3_nt: TGCGCCAGCAGCTTGGCGGGGGTTTTGGGCACTGAAGCTTTCTTT
clone_size: -; j_call: TRBJ2-7; v_call: TRBV7-2; d_call: -; cdr3_aa: CASSLDLTTGIYEQYF; cdr3_nt: TGTGCCAGCAGCTTAGACTTGACGACAGGAATCTACGAGCAGTACTTC
clone_size: -; j_call: TRBJ1-4; v_call: TRBV12-5; d_call: -; cdr3_aa: CASGLVIGATNEKLFF; cdr3_nt: TGTGCTAGTGGTTTGGTCATCGGAGCAACTAATGAAAAACTGTTTTTT
clone_size: -; j_call: TRBJ2-1; v_call: TRBV9; d_call: TRBD2; cdr3_aa: CASSVDPVGSGGAWQFF; cdr3_nt: TGTGCCAGCAGCGTAGACCCCGTGGGTAGCGGGGGCGCTTGGCAGTTCTTC
clone_size: -; j_call: TRBJ1-4; v_call: TRBV15; d_call: -; cdr3_aa: CATSRERVQGNEKLFF; cdr3_nt: TGTGCCACCAGCAGAGAGAGGGTGCAGGGGAATGAAAAACTGTTTTTT
clone_size: -; j_call: TRBJ2-1; v_call: TRBV7-8; d_call: -; cdr3_aa: CASSRTHTNEQFF; cdr3_nt: TGTGCCAGCAGCCGAACACATACCAATGAGCAGTTCTTC
clone_size: -; j_call: TRBJ2-1; v_call: TRBV30; d_call: TRBD2; cdr3_aa: CAWSALGLAGGLRFF; cdr3_nt: TGTGCCTGGAGTGCCCTGGGTCTAGCGGGGGGCCTCCGGTTCTTC
clone_size: -; j_call: TRBJ1-1; v_call: TRBV19; d_call: TRBD1; cdr3_aa: CASSPPTGPTEAFF; cdr3_nt: TGTGCCAGTAGTCCGCCGACAGGGCCCACTGAAGCTTTCTTT
clone_size: -; j_call: TRBJ2-2; v_call: TRBV5-1; d_call: TRBD1; cdr3_aa: CASTHTGQSNTGELFF; cdr3_nt: TGCGCCAGCACTCACACGGGACAGTCGAACACCGGGGAGCTGTTTTTT
clone_size: -; j_call: TRBJ1-1; v_call: TRBV28; d_call: TRBD1; cdr3_aa: CASFVGTANTEAFF; cdr3_nt: TGTGCCAGCTTCGTCGGGACAGCCAACACTGAAGCTTTCTTT
clone_size: -; j_call: TRBJ1-1; v_call: TRBV23-1; d_call: TRBD1; cdr3_aa: CASGGQTNTEAFF; cdr3_nt: TGCGCCAGCGGGGGACAGACGAACACTGAAGCTTTCTTT
clone_size: -; j_call: TRBJ2-7; v_call: TRBV5-1; d_call: -; cdr3_aa: CASSVGHSYEQYF; cdr3_nt: TGCGCCAGCAGCGTGGGCCACAGCTACGAGCAGTACTTC
clone_size: -; j_call: TRBJ2-3; v_call: TRBV7-9; d_call: -; cdr3_aa: CASSLRRETDTQYF; cdr3_nt: TGTGCCAGCAGCTTGCGCAGGGAAACAGATACGCAGTATTTT
clone_size: -; j_call: TRBJ1-1; v_call: TRBV7-9; d_call: -; cdr3_aa: CASSTILTGGTEAFF; cdr3_nt: TGTGCCAGCAGCACTATCTTAACGGGGGGGACTGAAGCTTTCTTT
clone_size: -; j_call: TRBJ1-1; v_call: TRBV7-2; d_call: -; cdr3_aa: CASSVRPPGANTEAFF; cdr3_nt: TGTGCCAGCAGCGTTAGACCCCCGGGAGCCAACACTGAAGCTTTCTTT
clone_size: few; j_call: TRBJ1-3; v_call: TRBV19; d_call: -; cdr3_aa: CASSIEGSGNTIYF; cdr3_nt: TGTGCCAGTAGTATCGAGGGCTCTGGAAACACCATATATTTT
clone_size: -; j_call: TRBJ2-7; v_call: TRBV10-3; d_call: TRBD1; cdr3_aa: CAISRETGGRYEQYF; cdr3_nt: TGTGCCATCAGCCGGGAGACAGGGGGCAGGTACGAGCAGTACTTC
clone_size: -; j_call: TRBJ2-7; v_call: TRBV9; d_call: TRBD1; cdr3_aa: CASSVAVGQGHEQYF; cdr3_nt: TGTGCCAGCAGCGTCGCCGTGGGACAGGGTCACGAGCAGTACTTC
clone_size: once; j_call: TRBJ1-1; v_call: TRBV5-1; d_call: -; cdr3_aa: CASSPSFQTVNTEAFF; cdr3_nt: TGCGCCAGCAGCCCTTCTTTTCAGACAGTGAACACTGAAGCTTTCTTT